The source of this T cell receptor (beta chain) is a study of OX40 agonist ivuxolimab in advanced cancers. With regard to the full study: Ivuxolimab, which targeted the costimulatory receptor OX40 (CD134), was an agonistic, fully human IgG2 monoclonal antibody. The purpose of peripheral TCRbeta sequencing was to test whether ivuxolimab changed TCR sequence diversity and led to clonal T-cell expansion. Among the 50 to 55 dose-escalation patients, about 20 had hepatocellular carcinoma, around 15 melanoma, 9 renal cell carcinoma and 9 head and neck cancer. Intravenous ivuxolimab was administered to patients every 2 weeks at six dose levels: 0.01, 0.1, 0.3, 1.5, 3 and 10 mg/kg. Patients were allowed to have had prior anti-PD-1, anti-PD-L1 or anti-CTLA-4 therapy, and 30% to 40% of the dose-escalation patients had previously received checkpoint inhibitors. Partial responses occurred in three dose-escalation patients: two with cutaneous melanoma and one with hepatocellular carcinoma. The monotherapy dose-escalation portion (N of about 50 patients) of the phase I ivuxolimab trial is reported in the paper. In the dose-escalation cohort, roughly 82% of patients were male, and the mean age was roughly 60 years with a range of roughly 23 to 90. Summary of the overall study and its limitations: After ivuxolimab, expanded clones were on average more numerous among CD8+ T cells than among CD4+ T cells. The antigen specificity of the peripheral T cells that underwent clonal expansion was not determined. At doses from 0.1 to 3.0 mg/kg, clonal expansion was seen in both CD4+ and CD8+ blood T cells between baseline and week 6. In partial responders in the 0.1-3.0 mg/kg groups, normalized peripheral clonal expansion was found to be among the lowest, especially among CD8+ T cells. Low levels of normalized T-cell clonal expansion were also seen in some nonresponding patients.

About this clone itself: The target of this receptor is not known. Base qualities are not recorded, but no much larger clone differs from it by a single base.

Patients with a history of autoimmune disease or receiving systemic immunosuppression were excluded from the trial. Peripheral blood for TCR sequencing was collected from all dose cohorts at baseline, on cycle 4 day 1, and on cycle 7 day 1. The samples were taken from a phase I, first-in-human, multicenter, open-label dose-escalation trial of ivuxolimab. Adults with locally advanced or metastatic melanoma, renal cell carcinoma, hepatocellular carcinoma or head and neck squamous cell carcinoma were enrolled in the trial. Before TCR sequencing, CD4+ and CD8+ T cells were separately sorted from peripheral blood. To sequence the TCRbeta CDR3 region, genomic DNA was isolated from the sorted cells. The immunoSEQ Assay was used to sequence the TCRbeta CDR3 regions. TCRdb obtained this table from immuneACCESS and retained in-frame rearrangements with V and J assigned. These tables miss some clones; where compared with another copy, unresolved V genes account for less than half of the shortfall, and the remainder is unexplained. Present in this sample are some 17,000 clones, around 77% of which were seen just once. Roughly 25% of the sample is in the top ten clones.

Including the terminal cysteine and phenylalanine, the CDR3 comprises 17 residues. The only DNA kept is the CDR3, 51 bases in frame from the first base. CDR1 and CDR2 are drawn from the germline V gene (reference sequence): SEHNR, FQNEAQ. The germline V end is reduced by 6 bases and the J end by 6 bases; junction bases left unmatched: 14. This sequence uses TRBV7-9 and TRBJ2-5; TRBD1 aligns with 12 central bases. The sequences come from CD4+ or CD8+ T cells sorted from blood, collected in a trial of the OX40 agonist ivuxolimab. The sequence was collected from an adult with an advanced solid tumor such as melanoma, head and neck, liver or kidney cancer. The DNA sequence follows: TGTGCCAGCAGTCAAAAGCCGGGGGACAGGGGGCAGAAGACCCAGTACTTC. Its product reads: CASSQKPGDRGQKTQYF.